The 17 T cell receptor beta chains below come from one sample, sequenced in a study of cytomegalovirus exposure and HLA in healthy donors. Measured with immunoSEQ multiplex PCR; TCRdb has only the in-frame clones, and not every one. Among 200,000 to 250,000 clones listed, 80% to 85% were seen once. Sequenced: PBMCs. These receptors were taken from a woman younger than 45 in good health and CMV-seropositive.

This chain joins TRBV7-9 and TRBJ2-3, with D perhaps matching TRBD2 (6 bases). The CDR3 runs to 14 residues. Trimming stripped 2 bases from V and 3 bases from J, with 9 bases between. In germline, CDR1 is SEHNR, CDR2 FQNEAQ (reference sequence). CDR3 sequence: CASSLLRETDTQYF. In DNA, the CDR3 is TGTGCCAGCAGCTTACTCCGGGAGACAGATACGCAGTATTTT.

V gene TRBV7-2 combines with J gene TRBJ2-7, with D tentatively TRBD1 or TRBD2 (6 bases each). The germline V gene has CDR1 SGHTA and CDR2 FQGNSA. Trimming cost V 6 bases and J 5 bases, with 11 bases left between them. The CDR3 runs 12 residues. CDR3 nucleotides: TGTGCCAGCAGGTCGGGGGCCAACGAGCAGTACTTC. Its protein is CASRSGANEQYF.

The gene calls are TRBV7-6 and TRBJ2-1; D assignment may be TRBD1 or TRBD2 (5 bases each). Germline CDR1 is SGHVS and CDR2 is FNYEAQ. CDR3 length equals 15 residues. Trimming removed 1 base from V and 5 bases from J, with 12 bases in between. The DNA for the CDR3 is TGTGCCAGCAGCTTAGAGAGGGGCCCGAACAATGAGCAGTTCTTC. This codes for CASSLERGPNNEQFF.

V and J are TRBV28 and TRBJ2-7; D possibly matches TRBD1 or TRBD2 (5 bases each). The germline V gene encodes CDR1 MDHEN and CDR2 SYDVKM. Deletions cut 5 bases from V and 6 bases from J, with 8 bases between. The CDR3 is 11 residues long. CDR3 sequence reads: CASSEGREQYF. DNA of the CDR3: TGTGCCAGCAGTGAGGGGCGCGAGCAGTACTTC. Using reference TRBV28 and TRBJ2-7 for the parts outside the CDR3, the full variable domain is DVKVTQSSRYLVKRTGEKVFLECVQDMDHENMFWYRQDPGLGLRLIYFSYDVKMKEKGDIPEGYSVSREKKERFSLILESASTNQTSMYLCASSEGREQYFGPGTRLTVT.

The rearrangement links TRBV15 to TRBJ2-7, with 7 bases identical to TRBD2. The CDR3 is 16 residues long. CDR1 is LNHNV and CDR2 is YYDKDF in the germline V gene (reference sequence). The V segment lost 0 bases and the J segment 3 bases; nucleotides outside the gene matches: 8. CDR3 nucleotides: TGTGCCACCAGCAGAGAAGCGGGGCGCGGGTACTACGAGCAGTACTTC. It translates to CATSREAGRGYYEQYF.

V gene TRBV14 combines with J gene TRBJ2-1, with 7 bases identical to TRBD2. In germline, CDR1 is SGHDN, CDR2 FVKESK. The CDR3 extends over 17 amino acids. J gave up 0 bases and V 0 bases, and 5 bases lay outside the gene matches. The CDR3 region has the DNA TGTGCCAGCAGCCAAGATCTGGGGGGGAGCTCCTACAATGAGCAGTTCTTC. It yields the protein CASSQDLGGSSYNEQFF.

CDR3 protein: CATSSGTSDSNQPQHF. The CDR3 DNA sequence: TGTGCCACCAGCAGCGGGACTTCCGATAGCAATCAGCCCCAGCATTTT. The rearrangement uses TRBV15 and TRBJ1-5, with D possibly being TRBD1 (5 bases). The CDR3 totals 16 residues. Between the trimmed V and J ends, which lost 3 bases and 0 bases, there was a span of 12 bases. The germline V gene encodes CDR1 LNHNV and CDR2 YYDKDF (reference sequence).

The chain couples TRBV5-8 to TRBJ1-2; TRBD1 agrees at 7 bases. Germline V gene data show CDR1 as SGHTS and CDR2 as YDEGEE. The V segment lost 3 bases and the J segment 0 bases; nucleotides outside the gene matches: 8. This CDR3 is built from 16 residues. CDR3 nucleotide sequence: TGTGCCAGCAGCTCTAGGACAGGCCTAGCTAACTATGGCTACACCTTC. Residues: CASSSRTGLANYGYTF.

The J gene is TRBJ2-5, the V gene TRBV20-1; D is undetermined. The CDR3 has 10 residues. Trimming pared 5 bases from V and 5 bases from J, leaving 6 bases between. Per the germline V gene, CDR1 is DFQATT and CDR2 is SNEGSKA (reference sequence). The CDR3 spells CSALGETQYF. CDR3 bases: TGCAGTGCTTTAGGGGAGACCCAGTACTTC.

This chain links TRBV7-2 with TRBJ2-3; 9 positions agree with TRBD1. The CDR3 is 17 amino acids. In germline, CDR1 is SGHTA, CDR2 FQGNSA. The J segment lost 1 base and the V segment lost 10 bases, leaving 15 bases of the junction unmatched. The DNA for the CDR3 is TGTGCCATCACACCGCCTTTTTACAGGGGGCGCACAGATACGCAGTATTTT. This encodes CAITPPFYRGRTDTQYF. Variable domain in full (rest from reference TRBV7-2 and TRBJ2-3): GAGVSQSPSNKVTEKGKDVELRCDPISGHTALYWYRQSLGQGLEFLIYFQGNSAPDKSGLPSDRFSAERTGGSVSTLTIQRTQQEDSAVYLCAITPPFYRGRTDTQYFGPGTRLTVL.

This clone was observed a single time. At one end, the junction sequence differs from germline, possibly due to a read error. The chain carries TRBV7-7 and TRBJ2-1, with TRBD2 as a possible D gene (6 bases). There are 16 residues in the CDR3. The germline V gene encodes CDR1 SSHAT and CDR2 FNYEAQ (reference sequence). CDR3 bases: TGTGCTAGCAGCTCGATCCTGGGACGGGGAGGCGATGAGCAGTTCTTC. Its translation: CASSSILGRGGDEQFF.

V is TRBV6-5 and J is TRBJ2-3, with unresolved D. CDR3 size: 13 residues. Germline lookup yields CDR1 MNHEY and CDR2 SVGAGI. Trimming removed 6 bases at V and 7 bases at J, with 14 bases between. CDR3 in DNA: TGTGCCAGCAGCCGATCGACTCAGCATACGCAGTATTTT. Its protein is CASSRSTQHTQYF.

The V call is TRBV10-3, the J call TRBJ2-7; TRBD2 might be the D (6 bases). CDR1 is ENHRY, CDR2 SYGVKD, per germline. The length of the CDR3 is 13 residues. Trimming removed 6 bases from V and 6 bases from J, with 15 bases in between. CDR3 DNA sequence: TGTGCCATCAGGGACTTCGGAGCGGGCGAGCAGTACTTC. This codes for CAIRDFGAGEQYF.

Here the CDR3 reads CASSSKSGDQPQHF. The CDR3 region has the DNA TGTGCCAGCAGTTCTAAATCAGGGGACCAGCCCCAGCATTTT. This chain joins TRBV6-5 and TRBJ1-5; D possibly corresponds to TRBD1 (6 bases). This CDR3 has 14 residues. Trimming removed 4 bases from V and 7 bases from J, with 14 bases in between. The germline V gene has CDR1 MNHEY and CDR2 SVGAGI.

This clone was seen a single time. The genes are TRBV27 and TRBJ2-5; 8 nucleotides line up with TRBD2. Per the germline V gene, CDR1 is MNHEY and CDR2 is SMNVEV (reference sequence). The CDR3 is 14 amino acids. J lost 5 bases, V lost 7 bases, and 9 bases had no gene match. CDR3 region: CASKGRGRLETQYF. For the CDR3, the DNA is TGTGCCAGCAAAGGACGCGGGAGGCTCGAGACCCAGTACTTC.

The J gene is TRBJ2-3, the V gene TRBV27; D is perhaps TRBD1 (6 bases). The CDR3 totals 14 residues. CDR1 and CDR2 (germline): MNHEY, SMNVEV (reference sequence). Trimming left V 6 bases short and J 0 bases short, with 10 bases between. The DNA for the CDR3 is TGTGCCAGCAGACCACAGGGAAGCACAGATACGCAGTATTTT. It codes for CASRPQGSTDTQYF.

In DNA form, the CDR3 reads TGTGCCAGCAGTTTATCCCAGGGTAGCTCCTACGAGCAGTACTTC. Its translation is CASSLSQGSSYEQYF. The chain recombines TRBV27 with TRBJ2-7; TRBD1 might be the D (5 bases). The ends were cut back, 0 bases at V and 0 bases at J, with 9 bases in the middle. Germline assignment: CDR1 MNHEY and CDR2 SMNVEV (reference sequence). The CDR3 is 15 amino acids.